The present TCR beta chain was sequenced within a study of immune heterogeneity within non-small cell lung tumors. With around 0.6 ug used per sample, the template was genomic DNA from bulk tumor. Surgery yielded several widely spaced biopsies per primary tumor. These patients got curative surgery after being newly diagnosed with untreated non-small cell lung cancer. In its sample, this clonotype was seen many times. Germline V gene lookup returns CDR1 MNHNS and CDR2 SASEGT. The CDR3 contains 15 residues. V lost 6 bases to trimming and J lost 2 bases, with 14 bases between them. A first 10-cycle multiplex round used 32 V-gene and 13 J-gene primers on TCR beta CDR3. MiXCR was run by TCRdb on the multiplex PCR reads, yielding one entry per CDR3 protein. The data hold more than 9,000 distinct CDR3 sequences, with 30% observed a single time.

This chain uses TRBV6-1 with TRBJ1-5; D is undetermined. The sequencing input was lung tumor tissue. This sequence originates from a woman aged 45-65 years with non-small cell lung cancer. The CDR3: CASSPRSGGNQPQHF. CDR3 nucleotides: TGTGCCAGCAGCCCTCGATCTGGGGGCAATCAGCCCCAGCATTTT.